One and the same sample provided the 13 T cell receptor beta chains below, sequenced in a study of PD-1 blockade in classical Hodgkin lymphoma. Autologous stem cell transplantation was followed by relapse in every patient, and brentuximab vedotin exposure varied. Produced via immunoSEQ multiplex PCR; TCRdb's table is partial and in-frame only. The repertoire consists of about 30,000 clones, with approximately 70% occurring once and the leading ten covering roughly 15%. Specimen: peripheral blood mononuclear cells (PBMCs), collected before the second cycle of nivolumab. The origin of the receptors is a human donor with classical Hodgkin lymphoma.

The V gene is TRBV5-1, the J gene TRBJ1-1, with a weak D call TRBD1 (6 bases). The germline V gene has CDR1 SGHRS and CDR2 YFSETQ. The length of the CDR3 is 13 residues. With 4 bases removed from V and 7 bases from J, the gap between germline ends came to 14 bases. DNA for the CDR3: TGCGCCAGCAGCCTGGACCGAGGGGGTGAAGCTTTCTTT. It codes for CASSLDRGGEAFF.

The gene calls are TRBV5-1 and TRBJ2-7; D call uncertain. The CDR3 is 14 residues long. Germline V gene sequence: CDR1 SGHRS, CDR2 YFSETQ. Deletions cut 0 bases from V and 0 bases from J, with 7 bases between. The CDR3, as DNA: TGCGCCAGCAGCTTGGTCCCAGGCTCCTACGAGCAGTACTTC. It yields the protein CASSLVPGSYEQYF.

This clone was counted a single time. The CDR3 loop reads CATSGQETQYF. In DNA form, the CDR3 reads TGTGCCACCTCGGGACAAGAGACCCAGTACTTC. This sequence joins TRBV28 and TRBJ2-5; D is possibly TRBD2 (5 bases). Trimming shortened V by 10 bases and J by 2 bases, and 8 bases separated the two germline ends. CDR1 and CDR2 (germline): MDHEN, SYDVKM. The CDR3 spans 11 residues.

This chain joins TRBV19 and TRBJ1-6; D not certain. Germline V lookup: CDR1 LNHDA, CDR2 SQIVND (reference sequence). This CDR3 contains 16 residues. Trimming pared 2 bases from V and 0 bases from J, leaving 8 bases between. The CDR3 DNA follows: TGTGCCAGTAGTATACGCCTAAGCTCCTATAATTCACCCCTCCACTTT. The encoded protein is CASSIRLSSYNSPLHF.

The CDR3 sequence: CASRREAYEQYF. In nucleotides, the CDR3 is TGCGCCAGCAGGCGGGAAGCCTACGAGCAGTACTTC. This chain connects TRBV5-1 to TRBJ2-7; D is possibly TRBD2 (6 bases). V was shortened by 5 bases and J by 2 bases, with 8 bases between the two germline ends. The CDR3 has 12 residues. Germline loops: CDR1 SGHRS, CDR2 YFSETQ.

This sequence joins TRBV28 and TRBJ1-1; 7 bases align to TRBD1. Germline V lookup: CDR1 MDHEN, CDR2 SYDVKM. Trimming took 6 bases from V and 6 from J; bases not matched to a gene: 7. This CDR3 comprises 13 residues. The CDR3 protein is CASSPDRVAEAFF. As DNA, the CDR3 is TGTGCCAGCAGCCCTGACAGGGTCGCTGAAGCTTTCTTT. Based on the CDR3 plus reference TRBV28 and TRBJ1-1, the full variable domain is DVKVTQSSRYLVKRTGEKVFLECVQDMDHENMFWYRQDPGLGLRLIYFSYDVKMKEKGDIPEGYSVSREKKERFSLILESASTNQTSMYLCASSPDRVAEAFFGQGTRLTVV.

This sequence joins TRBV11-2 and TRBJ2-1; tentative D call: TRBD2 (7 bases). Germline lookup yields CDR1 SGHAT and CDR2 FQNNGV. Trimming removed 1 base at V and 6 bases at J, with 13 bases between. The CDR3 consists of 15 residues. This chain's CDR3 is CASSLGGGAVNEQFF. CDR3 in DNA: TGTGCCAGCAGCTTAGGTGGGGGGGCGGTCAATGAGCAGTTCTTC.

This rearrangement joins TRBV7-2 to TRBJ1-5, with D unresolved. The CDR3 extends over 13 amino acids. Deletions cut 5 bases from V and 5 bases from J, with 10 bases between. From germline, CDR1 is SGHTA and CDR2 FQGNSA. The CDR3 nucleotides read TGTGCCAGCAGCACCATATTGGATCAGCCCCAGCATTTT. Protein: CASSTILDQPQHF.

The chain links TRBV7-2 to TRBJ2-7; the D gene is possibly TRBD2 (6 bases). Looked up from germline, CDR1 is SGHTA and CDR2 is FQGNSA. Between the trimmed V and J ends, which lost 8 bases and 2 bases, there was a span of 13 bases. The CDR3 sequence is 13 residues long. This CDR3 reads CASGRGGAYEQYF. Here the CDR3 DNA reads TGTGCCAGCGGTAGGGGCGGGGCCTACGAGCAGTACTTC.

The chain combines TRBV18 with TRBJ2-1; TRBD2 aligns across 8 bases. Germline V lookup: CDR1 KGHSH, CDR2 LQKENI. The CDR3 has 14 amino acids. The V segment lost 3 bases and the J segment 2 bases; nucleotides outside the gene matches: 0. For the CDR3, the DNA is TGTGCCAGCTCACCCGGGGGGGCCTACAATGAGCAGTTCTTC. Translating it yields CASSPGGAYNEQFF.

This clone was recorded once. The gene calls are TRBV4-1 and TRBJ2-5; no clear D. Trimming left V 3 bases short and J 0 bases short, with 8 bases between. In germline, CDR1 is MGHRA, CDR2 YSYEKL. The CDR3 totals 14 residues. The CDR3 spells CASSQTHYQETQYF. The CDR3 DNA sequence: TGCGCCAGCAGCCAGACACACTACCAAGAGACCCAGTACTTC.

The gene calls are TRBV5-4 and TRBJ1-2, with D possibly being TRBD1 (5 bases). Deletions cut 0 bases from V and 2 bases from J, with 11 bases between. There are 15 residues in the CDR3. Germline V gene sequence: CDR1 SGHNT, CDR2 YYREEE (reference sequence). DNA for the CDR3: TGTGCCAGCAGCTTGGGACAGCGACTGAACTATGGCTACACCTTC. Translated: CASSLGQRLNYGYTF.

The rearrangement joins TRBV6-1 to TRBJ2-7; no reliable D call. The CDR3 contains 14 residues. The germline V gene encodes CDR1 MNHNS and CDR2 SASEGT. V was shortened by 0 bases and J by 0 bases, with 6 bases between the two germline ends. The CDR3 loop is CASSEAGHSYEQYF. CDR3 DNA sequence: TGTGCCAGCAGTGAAGCGGGTCACTCCTACGAGCAGTACTTC.